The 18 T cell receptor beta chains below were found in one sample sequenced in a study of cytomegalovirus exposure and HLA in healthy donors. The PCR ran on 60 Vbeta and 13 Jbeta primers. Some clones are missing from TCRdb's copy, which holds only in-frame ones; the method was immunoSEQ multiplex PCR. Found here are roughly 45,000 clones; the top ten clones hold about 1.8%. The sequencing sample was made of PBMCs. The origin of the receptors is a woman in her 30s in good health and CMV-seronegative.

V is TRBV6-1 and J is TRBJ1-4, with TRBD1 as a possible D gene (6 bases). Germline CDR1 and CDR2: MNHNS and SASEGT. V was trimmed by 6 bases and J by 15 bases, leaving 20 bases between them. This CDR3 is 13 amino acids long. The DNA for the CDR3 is TGTGCCAGCAGGAAAATTCGGGACATCCGGGTGTTTTTT. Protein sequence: CASRKIRDIRVFF.

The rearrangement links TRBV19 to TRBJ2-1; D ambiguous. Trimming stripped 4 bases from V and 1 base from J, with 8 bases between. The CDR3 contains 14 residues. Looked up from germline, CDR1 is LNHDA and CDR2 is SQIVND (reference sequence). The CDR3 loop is CASSSPGSYNEQFF. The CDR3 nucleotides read TGTGCCAGTAGTAGCCCGGGTTCCTACAATGAGCAGTTCTTC.

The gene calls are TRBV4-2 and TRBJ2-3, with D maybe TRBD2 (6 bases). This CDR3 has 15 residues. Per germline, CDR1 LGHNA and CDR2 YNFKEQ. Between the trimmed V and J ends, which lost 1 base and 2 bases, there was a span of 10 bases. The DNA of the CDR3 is TGTGCCAGCAGCCAAGCTGGGGGGTCCACAGATACGCAGTATTTT. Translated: CASSQAGGSTDTQYF.

CDR3 region: CASSQPSAGVRRTDTQYF. In DNA form, the CDR3 reads TGCGCCAGCAGCCAACCATCCGCGGGAGTCCGCAGGACTGATACGCAGTATTTT. The V gene is TRBV4-1, the J gene TRBJ2-3, with 7 bases fitting TRBD2. The CDR3 extends over 18 amino acids. The V and J ends lost 2 bases and 6 bases, in that order; junction bases with no gene match: 17. CDR1 and CDR2 (germline): MGHRA, YSYEKL.

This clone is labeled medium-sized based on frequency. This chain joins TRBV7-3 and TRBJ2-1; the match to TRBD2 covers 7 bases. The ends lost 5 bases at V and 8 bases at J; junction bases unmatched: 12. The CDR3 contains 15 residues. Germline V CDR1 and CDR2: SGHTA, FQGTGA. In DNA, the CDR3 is TGTGCCAGCAGCCCGTGGGGAGGGAGGGACGATGAGCAGTTCTTC. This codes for CASSPWGGRDDEQFF.

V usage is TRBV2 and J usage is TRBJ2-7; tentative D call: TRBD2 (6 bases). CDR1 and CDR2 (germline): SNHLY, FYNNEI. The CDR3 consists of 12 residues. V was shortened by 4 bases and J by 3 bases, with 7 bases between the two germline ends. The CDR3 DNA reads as TGTGCCAGCAGTGGGACTAACTACGAGCAGTACTTC. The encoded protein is CASSGTNYEQYF.

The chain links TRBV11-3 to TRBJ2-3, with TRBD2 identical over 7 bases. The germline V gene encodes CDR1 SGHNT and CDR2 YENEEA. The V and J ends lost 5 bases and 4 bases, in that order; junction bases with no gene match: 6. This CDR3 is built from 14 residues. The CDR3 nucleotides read TGTGCCAGCAGCCCTGGCGGGAGCGCAGATACGCAGTATTTT. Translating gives CASSPGGSADTQYF. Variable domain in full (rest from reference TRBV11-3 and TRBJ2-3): EAGVVQSPRYKIIEKKQPVAFWCNPISGHNTLYWYLQNLGQGPELLIRYENEEAVDDSQLPKDRFSAERLKGVDSTLKIQPAELGDSAVYLCASSPGGSADTQYFGPGTRLTVL.

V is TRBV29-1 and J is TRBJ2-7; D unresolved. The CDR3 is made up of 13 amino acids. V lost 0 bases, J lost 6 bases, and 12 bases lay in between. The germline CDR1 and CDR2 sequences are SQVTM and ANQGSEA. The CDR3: CSVEESRRGEQYF. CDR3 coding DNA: TGCAGCGTTGAAGAATCTCGGCGCGGCGAGCAGTACTTC.

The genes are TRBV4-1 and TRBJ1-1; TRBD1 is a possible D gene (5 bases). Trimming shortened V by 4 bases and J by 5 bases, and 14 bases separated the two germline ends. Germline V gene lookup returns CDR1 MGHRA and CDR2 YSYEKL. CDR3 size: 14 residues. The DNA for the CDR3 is TGCGCCAGCAGCCCCCGCTCAGGGTGGACTGAAGCTTTCTTT. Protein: CASSPRSGWTEAFF.

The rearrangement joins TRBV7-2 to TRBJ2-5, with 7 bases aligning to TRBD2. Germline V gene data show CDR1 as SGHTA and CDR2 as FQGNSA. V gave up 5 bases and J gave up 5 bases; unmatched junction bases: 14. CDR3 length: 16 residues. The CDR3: CASSDQSSRGSETQYF. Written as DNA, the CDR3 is TGTGCCAGCAGCGATCAATCCTCTCGCGGGAGTGAGACCCAGTACTTC.

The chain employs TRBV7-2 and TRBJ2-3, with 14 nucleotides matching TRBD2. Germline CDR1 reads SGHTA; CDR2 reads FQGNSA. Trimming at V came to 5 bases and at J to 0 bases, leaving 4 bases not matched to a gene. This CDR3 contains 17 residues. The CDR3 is CASSPGLAGESTDTQYF. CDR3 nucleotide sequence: TGTGCCAGCAGCCCGGGACTAGCGGGAGAAAGCACAGATACGCAGTATTTT.

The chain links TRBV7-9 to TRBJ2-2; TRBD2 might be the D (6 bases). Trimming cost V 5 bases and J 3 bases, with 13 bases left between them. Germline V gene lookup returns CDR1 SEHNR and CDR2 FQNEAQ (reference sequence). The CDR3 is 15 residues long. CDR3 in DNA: TGTGCCAGCAGCCCCGGGACGGGGGACACCGGGGAGCTGTTTTTT. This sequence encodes CASSPGTGDTGELFF.

CDR3 DNA: TGCGCCAGCAGCGCAGGGACAGACTATGGCTACACCTTC. Translated, it gives CASSAGTDYGYTF. The rearrangement uses TRBV5-1 and TRBJ1-2, with 7 bases matching TRBD1. The germline gives CDR1 SGHRS, CDR2 YFSETQ. V gave up 4 bases and J gave up 3 bases; unmatched junction bases: 3. The CDR3 length is 13 residues.

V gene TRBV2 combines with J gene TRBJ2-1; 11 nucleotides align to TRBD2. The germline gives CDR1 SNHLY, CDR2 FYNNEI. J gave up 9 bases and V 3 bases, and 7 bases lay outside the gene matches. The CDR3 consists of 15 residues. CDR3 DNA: TGTGCCAGCAGTGATACTAGCGGGAGCTTTAGTGAGCAGTTCTTC. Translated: CASSDTSGSFSEQFF.

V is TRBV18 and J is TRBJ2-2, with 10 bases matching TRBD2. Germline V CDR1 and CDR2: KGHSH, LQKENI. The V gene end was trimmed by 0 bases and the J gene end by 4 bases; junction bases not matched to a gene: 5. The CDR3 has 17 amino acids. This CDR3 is CASSPPSSGSGTGELFF. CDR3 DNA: TGTGCCAGCTCACCACCCTCTAGCGGGAGCGGCACCGGGGAGCTGTTTTTT.

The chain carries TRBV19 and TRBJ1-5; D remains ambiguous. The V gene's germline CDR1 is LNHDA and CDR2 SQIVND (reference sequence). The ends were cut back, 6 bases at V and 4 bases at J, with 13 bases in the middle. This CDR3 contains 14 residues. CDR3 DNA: TGTGCCAGTAGCTACCGGGGTGGGAATCAGCCCCAGCATTTT. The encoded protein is CASSYRGGNQPQHF.

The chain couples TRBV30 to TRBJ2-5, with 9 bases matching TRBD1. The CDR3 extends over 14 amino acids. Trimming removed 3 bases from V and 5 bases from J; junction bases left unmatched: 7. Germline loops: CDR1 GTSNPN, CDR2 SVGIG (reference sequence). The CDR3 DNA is TGTGCCTGGAGCAATCTCGACAGGGGGGAGACCCAGTACTTC. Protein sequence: CAWSNLDRGETQYF.

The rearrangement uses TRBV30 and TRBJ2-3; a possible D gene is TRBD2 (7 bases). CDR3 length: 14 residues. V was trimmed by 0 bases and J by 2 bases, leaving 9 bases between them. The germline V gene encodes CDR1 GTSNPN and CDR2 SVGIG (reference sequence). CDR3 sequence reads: CAWSVGGVTDTQYF. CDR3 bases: TGTGCCTGGAGTGTAGGGGGGGTCACAGATACGCAGTATTTT.